This entry lists 30 T cell receptor beta chains sequenced from one sample in a study of CD4 T cells in relation to SARS-CoV-2 and coronaviruses. Their cognate antigens are unknown. Clones were read by immunoSEQ multiplex PCR, and TCRdb kept only the in-frame ones, dropping some. The sample includes more than 20,000 clones, about three fifths of them seen just once. Unexposed donor CD4+ T cells date from about 2011-2018, before the COVID-19 pandemic. The cells were cultured for about ten days before CD4+ T cells were isolated. The material sequenced was CD4+ T cells from PBMCs, cultured in vitro. Every receptor here comes from a human donor in good health.

This clone has just a few counts. The chain employs TRBV11-2 and TRBJ1-3; D unresolved. The V gene lost 4 bases and the J gene lost 0 bases, with 10 bases spanning the gap. Germline lookup yields CDR1 SGHAT and CDR2 FQNNGV. This CDR3 spans 15 amino acids. CDR3 in amino acids: CASSSPGSSGNTIYF. The CDR3, as DNA: TGTGCCAGCAGCTCCCCGGGAAGCTCTGGAAACACCATATATTTT. Variable domain in full (rest from reference TRBV11-2 and TRBJ1-3): EAGVAQSPRYKIIEKRQSVAFWCNPISGHATLYWYQQILGQGPKLLIQFQNNGVVDDSQLPKDRFSAERLKGVDSTLKIQPAKLEDSAVYLCASSSPGSSGNTIYFGEGSWLTVV.

Comment on this clone: One end of the junction is discordant with germline, which a read error may explain. This sequence joins TRBV7-7 and TRBJ2-4; 13 positions agree with TRBD2. CDR1 and CDR2 from the germline V gene are SSHAT and FNYEAQ (reference sequence). The CDR3 spans 20 residues. CDR3 sequence reads: CASSLLGTSGTIIAKNIQYF. CDR3 coding DNA: TGTGCTAGCAGCCTCCTCGGGACTAGCGGGACGATCATAGCCAAAAACATTCAGTACTTC.

The gene calls are TRBV5-1 and TRBJ2-5, with 8 bases identical to TRBD2. With V trimmed by 4 bases and J by 1 base, 6 bases remained unmatched. In germline, CDR1 is SGHRS, CDR2 YFSETQ. This CDR3 has 15 residues. In nucleotides, the CDR3 is TGCGCCAGCAGCCCCCTCGCGGGGGGCCAAGAGACCCAGTACTTC. Translated: CASSPLAGGQETQYF.

In its sample, this clone was seen once. This rearrangement joins TRBV5-1 to TRBJ2-2; D could derive from TRBD1 or TRBD2 (6 bases each). Germline V gives CDR1 SGHRS, CDR2 YFSETQ. The CDR3 has 16 amino acids. Trimming left V 4 bases short and J 2 bases short, with 15 bases between. The CDR3 region is CASSLWGRENTGELFF. CDR3 nucleotide sequence: TGCGCCAGCAGCCTGTGGGGGCGGGAAAACACCGGGGAGCTGTTTTTT.

A single count supports this clone. The chain uses TRBV19 and TRBJ1-2, with a weak D call TRBD1 (5 bases). The germline V and J ends were trimmed by 5 bases and 4 bases, with 11 bases remaining between them. CDR1 and CDR2 from the germline V gene are LNHDA and SQIVND (reference sequence). The CDR3 sequence is 13 residues long. CDR3 loop: CASSQQDGYGYTF. The CDR3 DNA follows: TGTGCCAGTAGTCAACAGGATGGCTATGGCTACACCTTC.

The rearrangement uses TRBV7-9 and TRBJ1-5, with no clear D. The CDR3 is 15 residues long. CDR1 is SEHNR, CDR2 FQNEAQ, per germline (reference sequence). Between the trimmed V and J ends, which lost 5 bases and 0 bases, there was a span of 11 bases. CDR3 sequence: CASSPDGLSNQPQHF. The CDR3 DNA reads as TGTGCCAGCAGCCCCGACGGACTTAGCAATCAGCCCCAGCATTTT.

The chain uses TRBV4-2 and TRBJ1-2; 7 bases fit TRBD1. Germline CDR1 LGHNA, CDR2 YNFKEQ. Trimming removed 1 base from V and 6 bases from J; junction bases left unmatched: 17. The CDR3 is 18 amino acids. The chain's CDR3 is CASSQGSAPGQTVDGYTF. CDR3 nucleotides: TGTGCCAGCAGCCAAGGTTCTGCCCCGGGACAGACCGTAGATGGCTACACCTTC.

This chain's CDR3 is CASSLGLATSPSTDTQYF. CDR3 bases: TGCGCCAGCAGCCTGGGACTAGCGACGAGTCCTAGCACAGATACGCAGTATTTT. The V call is TRBV5-1, the J call TRBJ2-3; the match to TRBD2 covers 10 bases. Germline V CDR1 and CDR2: SGHRS, YFSETQ. CDR3 length: 18 amino acids. With 4 bases clipped from V and 0 bases from J, the junction kept 11 bases outside the gene matches. Variable domain in full (rest from reference TRBV5-1 and TRBJ2-3): KAGVTQTPRYLIKTRGQQVTLSCSPISGHRSVSWYQQTPGQGLQFLFEYFSETQRNKGNFPGRFSGRQFSNSRSEMNVSTLELGDSALYLCASSLGLATSPSTDTQYFGPGTRLTVL.

This clone was seen only a few times. The chain combines TRBV12-5 with TRBJ2-5; 7 bases align to TRBD1. The CDR3 extends over 13 amino acids. Germline V gene data show CDR1 as LGHNT and CDR2 as FRNRAP. The junction had 4 bases not matched to a gene; V was cut back by 8 bases and J by 1 base. This CDR3 reads CASRGTVQETQYF. The DNA of the CDR3 is TGTGCTAGTAGGGGGACAGTCCAAGAGACCCAGTACTTC.

V gene TRBV10-3 combines with J gene TRBJ1-5, with 11 bases identical to TRBD1. This CDR3 comprises 17 residues. Trimming took 2 bases from V and 0 from J; bases not matched to a gene: 3. Germline V gives CDR1 ENHRY, CDR2 SYGVKD. The CDR3 region is CAISEGQGARSNQPQHF. In DNA, the CDR3 is TGTGCCATCAGTGAGGGACAGGGGGCACGTAGCAATCAGCCCCAGCATTTT.

The V call is TRBV3-1 (or the pseudogene TRBV3-2), the J call TRBJ2-2; D is perhaps TRBD2 (5 bases). CDR1 LGHDT and CDR2 YNNKEL come from the germline V gene (reference sequence). The CDR3 loop spans 13 amino acids. V shed 8 bases and J shed 1 base, with 8 bases lying between them. For the CDR3, the DNA is TGTGCCAGCGAACTAGGGAACACCGGGGAGCTGTTTTTT. Translating gives CASELGNTGELFF.

In DNA form, the CDR3 reads TGTGCCAGCAGACCCTTGGGGTCGATCGGGGAGCTGTTTTTT. Translation gives CASRPLGSIGELFF. The rearrangement uses TRBV27 and TRBJ2-2; D unclear. The ends were cut back, 6 bases at V and 7 bases at J, with 15 bases in the middle. The CDR3 sequence is 14 residues long. Per germline, CDR1 MNHEY and CDR2 SMNVEV (reference sequence).

The rearrangement links TRBV14 to TRBJ2-1, with 7 bases identical to TRBD2. The CDR3 sequence is 14 residues long. Germline CDR1 SGHDN, CDR2 FVKESK. The trim removed 2 bases at V and 10 bases at J, leaving 8 bases unmatched. The DNA for the CDR3 is TGTGCCAGCAGCCAATGGGGCTTACTAGCGGAGCAGTTCTTC. It codes for CASSQWGLLAEQFF.

The chain couples TRBV19 to TRBJ1-1; perhaps TRBD1 as D (5 bases). Deletions cut 5 bases from V and 0 bases from J, with 13 bases between. The CDR3 is 15 residues long. The germline V gene encodes CDR1 LNHDA and CDR2 SQIVND (reference sequence). The CDR3 loop is CASSVHGGVNTEAFF. The CDR3 coding sequence is TGTGCCAGTAGTGTTCACGGGGGGGTGAACACTGAAGCTTTCTTT.

This sequence joins TRBV12-3 or TRBV12-4 and TRBJ1-3; D remains unclear. The CDR3 sequence is 13 residues long. V shed 4 bases and J shed 0 bases, with 4 bases lying between them. In nucleotides, the CDR3 is TGTGCCAGCAGTTACTACTCTGGAAACACCATATATTTT. It yields the protein CASSYYSGNTIYF.

The chain combines TRBV4-1 with TRBJ2-5; D possibly corresponds to TRBD2 (6 bases). V gave up 1 base and J gave up 5 bases, with 20 bases separating them. The length of the CDR3 is 17 residues. Germline V gene sequence: CDR1 MGHRA, CDR2 YSYEKL. CDR3 residues: CASSQGRGGNRQETQYF. The CDR3 DNA reads TGCGCCAGCAGCCAAGGGAGGGGCGGGAACCGTCAGGAGACCCAGTACTTC.

The CDR3 reads CASSLQSMGGAGYGYTF. In DNA, the CDR3 is TGTGCCAGCAGCCTACAATCCATGGGGGGCGCCGGCTATGGCTACACCTTC. J is TRBJ1-2 and V is TRBV7-2; tentative D call: TRBD1 (6 bases). V dropped 5 bases and J dropped 4 bases, with 23 bases sitting between them. The CDR3 has 17 amino acids. Per the germline V gene, CDR1 is SGHTA and CDR2 is FQGNSA. The full variable domain, completed using reference TRBV7-2 and TRBJ1-2, is GAGVSQSPSNKVTEKGKDVELRCDPISGHTALYWYRQSLGQGLEFLIYFQGNSAPDKSGLPSDRFSAERTGGSVSTLTIQRTQQEDSAVYLCASSLQSMGGAGYGYTFGSGTRLTVV.

The V gene is TRBV6-2 or TRBV6-3, the J gene TRBJ1-6, with D unresolved. CDR1 MNHEY and CDR2 SVGEGT come from the germline V gene. Trimming took off 5 bases at V and 2 bases at J, with 10 bases between the two ends. The CDR3 spans 15 residues. The CDR3 DNA reads TGTGCCAGCAGTCCGTGGGGTACCTATAATTCACCCCTCCACTTT. Amino acids: CASSPWGTYNSPLHF.

The rearrangement joins TRBV19 to TRBJ2-1; D possibly corresponds to TRBD2 (6 bases). CDR3 length equals 19 residues. CDR1 and CDR2 (germline): LNHDA, SQIVND (reference sequence). The germline V and J ends were trimmed by 7 bases and 4 bases, with 29 bases remaining between them. DNA for the CDR3: TGTGCCAGTAACAACGGGCTAGGTGACGGGACTGGATCATACAATGAGCAGTTCTTC. Amino acid sequence: CASNNGLGDGTGSYNEQFF.

The chain couples TRBV7-2 to TRBJ2-5; 7 bases are a match to TRBD1. Germline V CDR1 and CDR2: SGHTA, FQGNSA. Trimming removed 1 base from V and 1 base from J; junction bases left unmatched: 3. CDR3 length: 15 amino acids. The CDR3 coding sequence is TGTGCCAGCAGCTTAGTGAGGGGGCTCCAAGAGACCCAGTACTTC. Amino acids: CASSLVRGLQETQYF.

There are a few counts of this clone. CDR3 in DNA: TGTGCCAGCAGTGAATTTTACGAGCAGTACTTC. Translation gives CASSEFYEQYF. This chain links TRBV2 with TRBJ2-7; D call uncertain. V gave up 2 bases and J gave up 4 bases, with 3 bases separating them. Germline CDR1 SNHLY, CDR2 FYNNEI. CDR3 length equals 11 residues.

The rearrangement uses TRBV30 and TRBJ2-3; no clear D gene. Trimming shortened V by 2 bases and J by 2 bases, and 11 bases separated the two germline ends. This CDR3 comprises 14 residues. Germline values: CDR1 GTSNPN, CDR2 SVGIG (reference sequence). CDR3 DNA sequence: TGTGCCTGGAGTCGGAGTATTCTCACAGATACGCAGTATTTT. Protein sequence: CAWSRSILTDTQYF.

The rearrangement joins TRBV6-1 to TRBJ1-2, with D unclear. Trimming left V 0 bases short and J 3 bases short, with 8 bases between. The germline V gene encodes CDR1 MNHNS and CDR2 SASEGT. CDR3 length equals 14 residues. The CDR3 DNA sequence: TGTGCCAGCAGTGAAGCGCATAGGGACTATGGCTACACCTTC. Its translation: CASSEAHRDYGYTF.

The V call is TRBV5-5, the J call TRBJ1-1, with 10 positions matching TRBD1. The V gene's germline CDR1 is SGHKS and CDR2 YYEKEE (reference sequence). Losses at the gene ends were 4 bases for V and 5 bases for J; bases not matched to a gene: 14. CDR3 length: 17 residues. CDR3 region: CASSKPGTGARGTEAFF. The CDR3 nucleotides read TGTGCCAGCAGCAAACCGGGGACAGGGGCACGAGGAACTGAAGCTTTCTTT.

The chain couples TRBV4-3 to TRBJ1-4, with 8 bases identical to TRBD1. CDR1 is LGHNA and CDR2 is YSLEER in the germline V gene. V trimming: 4 bases; J trimming: 7 bases; junction bases outside the gene matches: 11. CDR3 size: 16 residues. The CDR3 bases are TGCGCCAGCAGCCTAAACCTGGGACAGGCGGCTGAAAAACTGTTTTTT. This encodes CASSLNLGQAAEKLFF.

The CDR3 DNA sequence: TGTGCCAGCAGCTTAGTACTAGCGGGGGTAATACCTAGCACAGATACGCAGTATTTT. This sequence encodes CASSLVLAGVIPSTDTQYF. The genes are TRBV11-2 and TRBJ2-3; 11 nucleotides agree with TRBD2. The CDR3 sequence is 19 residues long. Germline CDR1 and CDR2: SGHAT and FQNNGV. V was pared by 1 base and J by 0 bases, with 9 bases of the junction left unmatched.

This rearrangement joins TRBV19 to TRBJ1-5; 7 nucleotides match TRBD1. From germline, CDR1 is LNHDA and CDR2 SQIVND (reference sequence). After removal of 3 bases from V and 1 base from J, the junction contained 6 bases not matched to a gene. CDR3 length: 16 residues. The CDR3 coding sequence is TGTGCCAGTAGTATTCACGAGGGACAGAGCAATCAGCCCCAGCATTTT. Its translation is CASSIHEGQSNQPQHF.

The chain joins TRBV4-3 to TRBJ1-1, with D possibly TRBD1 on 5 matching bases. CDR1 is LGHNA, CDR2 YSLEER, per germline. The CDR3 length is 15 residues. V lost 1 base and J 2 bases, leaving 11 bases between the germline ends. CDR3 sequence (DNA): TGCGCCAGCAGCCAAGGGTTAGGGGCAAACACTGAAGCTTTCTTT. Encoded protein: CASSQGLGANTEAFF.

This chain joins TRBV9 and TRBJ2-3, with D possibly TRBD2 on 6 matching bases. The CDR3 totals 17 residues. CDR1 is SGDLS and CDR2 is YYNGEE in the germline V gene. Trimming pared 0 bases from V and 4 bases from J, leaving 18 bases between. CDR3 protein: CASSVGAGTRGADTQYF. DNA of the CDR3: TGTGCCAGCAGCGTAGGGGCAGGTACGCGGGGTGCAGATACGCAGTATTTT.

Written as DNA, the CDR3 is TGTGCCAGCTCACCACCGGATGTGTACCAAGAGACCCAGTACTTC. Translation: CASSPPDVYQETQYF. This chain uses TRBV18 with TRBJ2-5; D is uncertain. The CDR3 covers 15 residues. Trimming left V 0 bases short and J 0 bases short, with 8 bases between. Germline CDR1 KGHSH, CDR2 LQKENI.